The T cell receptor beta chain described here comes from a study of T cells after yellow fever vaccination. This CDR3 comprises 14 residues. Germline CDR1 reads DFQATT; CDR2 reads SNEGSKA (reference sequence). V was shortened by 1 base and J by 0 bases, with 10 bases between the two germline ends. TCRdb processed the 5' RACE reads anew with MiXCR; each CDR3 protein has one entry. The table shows 510,000 or so distinct CDR3 sequences, with roughly 21% occurring only once. The sample here was PBMCs, taken 15 days after the yellow fever booster vaccination. The genes are TRBV20-1 and TRBJ2-7; possibly TRBD2 for D (5 bases). This receptor was taken from a young man who received the YFV17D yellow fever vaccine. This chain's CDR3 is CSARGGSSSYEQYF. DNA of the CDR3: TGCAGTGCTAGAGGTGGGAGCAGCTCCTACGAGCAGTACTTC.